A selection of T cell receptor beta chains follows, all from one sample in a study of OX40 agonist ivuxolimab in advanced cancers. Produced via immunoSEQ multiplex PCR; TCRdb's table is partial and in-frame only. The repertoire holds over 100,000 clones, with roughly nine tenths as singletons. The sequencing used CD4+ or CD8+ T cells sorted from blood, collected in a trial of the OX40 agonist ivuxolimab. The receptors derive from an adult with an advanced solid tumor such as melanoma, head and neck, liver or kidney cancer. Both conserved end residues are part of each CDR3. A D gene is named only where the DNA matches it firmly. A clone size is listed for some rows: how often the clone was seen (once, few, many), or a class if it is expanded.

abundance,d_gene,j_gene,v_gene,CDR3nt,CDR3aa
NA,NA,TRBJ1-5,TRBV7-2,TGTGCCAGCAGCCGCCGCAGGGATCAGCCCCAGCATTTT,CASSRRRDQPQHF
NA,NA,TRBJ1-1,TRBV4-3,TGCGCCAGCAGCCTCACAGGGAACACTGAAGCTTTCTTT,CASSLTGNTEAFF
NA,NA,TRBJ2-3,TRBV11-2,TGTGCCAGCAGCCTACTCGCGGGGGCCGTAGATACGCAGTATTTT,CASSLLAGAVDTQYF
NA,TRBD1,TRBJ1-2,TRBV7-2,TGTGCCAGCAGCTTAGTGGGACAGGGTGGCTATGGCTACACCTTC,CASSLVGQGGYGYTF
NA,NA,TRBJ2-1,TRBV5-1,TGCGCCAGCAGCCTCGGGACTCCCTACAATGAGCAGTTCTTC,CASSLGTPYNEQFF
once,TRBD2,TRBJ2-1,TRBV6-5,TGTGCCAGCAGTTACCGAGGGACTAGCGGGGGATGGGGCCAGTTCTTC,CASSYRGTSGGWGQFF
NA,TRBD1,TRBJ1-6,TRBV4-3,TGCGCCAGCAGCCAAGATTTCGGGACAGGGGGTTCACCCCTCCACTTT,CASSQDFGTGGSPLHF
NA,NA,TRBJ2-7,TRBV18,TGTGCCAGCTCACTTGGAGGCTACGAGCAGTACTTC,CASSLGGYEQYF
NA,TRBD1,TRBJ1-5,TRBV2,TGTGCCAGCAGTCCCGGGACAGATAGCAATCAGCCCCAGCATTTT,CASSPGTDSNQPQHF
NA,NA,TRBJ2-1,TRBV28,TGTGCCAGCAGCCCTTCCTCAGGGTTACGCCACAATGAGCAGTTCTTC,CASSPSSGLRHNEQFF
NA,NA,TRBJ1-1,TRBV4-1,TGCGCCAGCAGCCAAGGGGAACAGGGACGTACTGAAGCTTTCTTT,CASSQGEQGRTEAFF
NA,NA,TRBJ2-4,TRBV18,TGTGCCAGCTCACCGACAGTATTAAACATTCAGTACTTC,CASSPTVLNIQYF
NA,TRBD1,TRBJ2-7,TRBV2,TGTGCCAGTCGGGACAGGGGAGACGAGCAGTACTTC,CASRDRGDEQYF
NA,NA,TRBJ2-2,TRBV9,TGTGCCAGCAGCGTTAGTAGGGGGTGGAAGGGCACCGGGGAGCTGTTTTTT,CASSVSRGWKGTGELFF
NA,TRBD1,TRBJ2-5,TRBV2,TGTGCCAGCAATAGGGACAGCCCGTCGTTAGAGCAGTACTTC,CASNRDSPSLEQYF
NA,TRBD1,TRBJ1-1,TRBV28,TGTGCCAGCAGTTGGGACAGTACCTCGGTATCTGAAGCTTTCTTT,CASSWDSTSVSEAFF
NA,NA,TRBJ2-3,TRBV4-3,TGCGCCAGCAGCGACACAGGGAAGTGGCCAGATACGCAGTATTTT,CASSDTGKWPDTQYF
NA,NA,TRBJ1-2,TRBV5-1,TGTGCCAGCAGCTTGATTGATGGCTACACCTTC,CASSLIDGYTF
NA,NA,TRBJ1-1,TRBV2,TGTGCCAGCAGCTTAGAGGCAGGTTGGAACACTGAAGCTTTCTTT,CASSLEAGWNTEAFF
NA,NA,TRBJ2-3,TRBV2,TGTGCCACCATGGTGCTCTCAGATACGCAGTATTTT,CATMVLSDTQYF
once,NA,TRBJ2-1,TRBV27,TGTGCCAGCAGTTTAGACAGGAGCTCCTACAATGAGCAGTTCTTC,CASSLDRSSYNEQFF
NA,NA,TRBJ1-2,TRBV2,TGTGCCAGCAGTGGTGGACATAGCTATGGCTACACCTTC,CASSGGHSYGYTF
NA,TRBD1,TRBJ2-1,TRBV28,TGTGCCAGCAGTTTAGGGACAGGGGGCTACAATGAGCAGTTCTTC,CASSLGTGGYNEQFF